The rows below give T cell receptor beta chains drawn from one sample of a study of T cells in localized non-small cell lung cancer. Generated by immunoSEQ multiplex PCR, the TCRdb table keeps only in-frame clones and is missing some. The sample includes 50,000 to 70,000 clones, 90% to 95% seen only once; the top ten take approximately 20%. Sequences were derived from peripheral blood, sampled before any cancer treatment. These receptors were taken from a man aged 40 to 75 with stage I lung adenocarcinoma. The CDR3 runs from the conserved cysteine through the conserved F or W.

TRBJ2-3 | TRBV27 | CASRKTSRGTDTQYF
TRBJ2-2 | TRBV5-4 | CASRIAGGDTGELFF
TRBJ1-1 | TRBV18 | CASSRGVSTEAFF
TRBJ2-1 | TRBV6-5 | CASFLGGREFF
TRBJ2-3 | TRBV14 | CASSERSSTSTDTQYF
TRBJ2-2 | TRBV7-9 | CASSPVGVNTGELFF
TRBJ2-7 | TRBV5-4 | CASSLGGGAPKEQYF
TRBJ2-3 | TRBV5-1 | CASSLGRGGTDTQYF
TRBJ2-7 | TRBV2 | CASRGPGTGNEQYF
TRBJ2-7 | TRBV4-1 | CASSRRLAGDNLGEQYF
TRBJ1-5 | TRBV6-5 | CASSYSGGGNNQPQHF
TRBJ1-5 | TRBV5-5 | CASSFNPFQPSNQPQHF
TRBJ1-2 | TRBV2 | CASQSGGQGYGYTF
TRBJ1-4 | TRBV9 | CASSATGGSGKLFF
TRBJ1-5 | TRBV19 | CASSSFDVSNQPQHF
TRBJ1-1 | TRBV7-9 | CASSEPMNTEAFF